This T cell receptor (beta chain) was recovered during a study of T cell responses to AZD1222 COVID-19 vaccine. The wider study: Pooling covered second doses at about 4 or about 12 weeks.

This table comes from immunoSEQ multiplex PCR, and its TCRdb copy is limited to in-frame clones, with some not included. The sample has more than 60,000 clones, approximately 83% seen once. The CDR3 has 14 residues. Unmatched junction bases numbered 4, after V lost 5 bases and J lost 3 bases. Germline CDR1 and CDR2: SGHTA and FQGNSA. This chain uses TRBV7-2 with TRBJ2-7, with 10 bases that match TRBD1. The TCR was taken from an adult in good health. The source material was peripheral blood, sampled on day 0 of AZD1222 vaccination. The CDR3 DNA reads as TGTGCCAGCAGCGCGAGGGACAGGGGCTACGAGCAGTACTTC. Translated, it gives CASSARDRGYEQYF.